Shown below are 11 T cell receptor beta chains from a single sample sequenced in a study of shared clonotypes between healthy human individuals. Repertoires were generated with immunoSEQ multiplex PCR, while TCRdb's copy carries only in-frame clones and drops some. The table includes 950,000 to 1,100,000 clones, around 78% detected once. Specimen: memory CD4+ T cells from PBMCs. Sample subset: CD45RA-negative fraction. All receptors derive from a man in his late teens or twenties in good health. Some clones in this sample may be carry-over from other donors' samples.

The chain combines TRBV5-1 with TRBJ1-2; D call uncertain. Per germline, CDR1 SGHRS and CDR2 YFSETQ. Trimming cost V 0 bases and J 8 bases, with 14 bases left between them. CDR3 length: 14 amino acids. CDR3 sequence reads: CASSLASGTRGYTF. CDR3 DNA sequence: TGCGCCAGCAGCTTGGCCTCAGGAACTAGGGGCTACACCTTC.

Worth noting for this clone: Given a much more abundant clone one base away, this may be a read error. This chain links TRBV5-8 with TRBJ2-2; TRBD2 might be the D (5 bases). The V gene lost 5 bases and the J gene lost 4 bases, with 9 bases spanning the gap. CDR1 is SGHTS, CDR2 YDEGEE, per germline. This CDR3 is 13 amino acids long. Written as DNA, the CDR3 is TGTGCCAGCAGGCGCACTAGCACCGGGGAGCTGTTTTTT. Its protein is CASRRTSTGELFF.

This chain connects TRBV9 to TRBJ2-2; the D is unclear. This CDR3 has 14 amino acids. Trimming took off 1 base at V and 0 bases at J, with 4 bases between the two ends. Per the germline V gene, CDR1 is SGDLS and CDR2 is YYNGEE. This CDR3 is CASSVLANTGELFF. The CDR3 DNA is TGTGCCAGCAGCGTACTAGCGAACACCGGGGAGCTGTTTTTT. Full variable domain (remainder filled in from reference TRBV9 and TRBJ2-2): DSGVTQTPKHLITATGQRVTLRCSPRSGDLSVYWYQQSLDQGLQFLIQYYNGEERAKGNILERFSAQQFPDLHSELNLSSLELGDSALYFCASSVLANTGELFFGEGSRLTVL.

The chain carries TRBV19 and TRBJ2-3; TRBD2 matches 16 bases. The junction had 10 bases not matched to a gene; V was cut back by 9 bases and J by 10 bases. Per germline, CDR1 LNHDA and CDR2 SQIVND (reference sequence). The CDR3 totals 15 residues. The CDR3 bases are TGTGCCAGCACAGGGACTAGCGGGAGGGCCGGGGCGCAGTATTTT. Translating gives CASTGTSGRAGAQYF.

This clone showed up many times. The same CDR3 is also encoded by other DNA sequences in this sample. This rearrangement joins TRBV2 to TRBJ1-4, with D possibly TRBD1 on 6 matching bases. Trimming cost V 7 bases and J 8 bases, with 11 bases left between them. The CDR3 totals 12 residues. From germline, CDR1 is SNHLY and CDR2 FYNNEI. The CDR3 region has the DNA TGTGCCAGCATCTCAACAGGGGAAAAACTGTTTTTT. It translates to CASISTGEKLFF.

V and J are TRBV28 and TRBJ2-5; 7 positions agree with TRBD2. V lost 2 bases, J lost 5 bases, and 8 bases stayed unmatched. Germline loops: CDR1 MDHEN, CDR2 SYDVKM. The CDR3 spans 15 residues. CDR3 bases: TGTGCCAGCAGTTTACCGCCACTAGCGAGTGAGACCCAGTACTTC. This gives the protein CASSLPPLASETQYF.

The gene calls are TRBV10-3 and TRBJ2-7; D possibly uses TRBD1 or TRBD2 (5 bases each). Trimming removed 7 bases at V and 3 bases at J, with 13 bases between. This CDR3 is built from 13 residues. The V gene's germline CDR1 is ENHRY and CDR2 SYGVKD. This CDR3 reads CAIMGRESYEQYF. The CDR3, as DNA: TGTGCCATCATGGGCAGGGAGAGCTACGAGCAGTACTTC.

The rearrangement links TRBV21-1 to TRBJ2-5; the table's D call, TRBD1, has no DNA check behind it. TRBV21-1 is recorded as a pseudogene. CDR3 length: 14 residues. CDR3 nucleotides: TGTGCCAGCAGCCCACACACAGGGCGGGAGACCCAGTACTTC. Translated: CASSPHTGRETQYF.

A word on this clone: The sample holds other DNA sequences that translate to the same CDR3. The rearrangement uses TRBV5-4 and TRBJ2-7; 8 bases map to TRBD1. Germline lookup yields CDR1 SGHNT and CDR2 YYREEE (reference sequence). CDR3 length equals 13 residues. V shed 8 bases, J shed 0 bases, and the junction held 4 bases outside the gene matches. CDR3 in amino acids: CASGTGGSYEQYF. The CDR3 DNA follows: TGTGCCAGTGGAACAGGGGGCTCCTACGAGCAGTACTTC.

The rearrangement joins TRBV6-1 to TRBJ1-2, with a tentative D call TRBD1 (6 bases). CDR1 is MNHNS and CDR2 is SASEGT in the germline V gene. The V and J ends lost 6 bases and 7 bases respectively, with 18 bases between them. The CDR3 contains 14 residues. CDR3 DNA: TGTGCCAGCAGGCCGAGCGGGACAAAGGGTGGCTACACCTTC. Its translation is CASRPSGTKGGYTF.

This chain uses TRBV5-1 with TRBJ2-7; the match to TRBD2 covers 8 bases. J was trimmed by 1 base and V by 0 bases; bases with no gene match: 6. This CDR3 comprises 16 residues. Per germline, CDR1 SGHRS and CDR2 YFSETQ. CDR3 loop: CASSLALAGASYEQYF. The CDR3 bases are TGCGCCAGCAGCTTGGCCCTAGCGGGTGCATCCTACGAGCAGTACTTC. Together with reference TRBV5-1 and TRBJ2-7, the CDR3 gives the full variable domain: KAGVTQTPRYLIKTRGQQVTLSCSPISGHRSVSWYQQTPGQGLQFLFEYFSETQRNKGNFPGRFSGRQFSNSRSEMNVSTLELGDSALYLCASSLALAGASYEQYFGPGTRLTVT.